Below, 28 T cell receptor beta chains from the same sample are listed, as sequenced in a study of beta chain features in type 1 diabetes. Sequencing targeted expressed TCRB transcripts, as all isolated RNA had been reverse transcribed. Profiled with immunoSEQ multiplex PCR; TCRdb holds only in-frame clones, not every one. The sample consists of approximately 250,000 clones, 9.6% of them appearing once. Specimen: naive CD4+ T cells from blood. The receptors were sampled from a woman aged 18-30 years in good health.

The rearrangement joins TRBV2 to TRBJ2-5; 7 nucleotides match TRBD2. The CDR3 is made up of 13 amino acids. J lost 3 bases, V lost 9 bases, and 7 bases had no gene match. The germline V gene encodes CDR1 SNHLY and CDR2 FYNNEI. CDR3 sequence reads: CASQGLQKETQYF. The CDR3 DNA is TGTGCCAGTCAGGGACTACAGAAAGAGACCCAGTACTTC.

This clone showed up just a few times. The V call is TRBV5-4, the J call TRBJ1-1; 7 nucleotides align to TRBD1. CDR1 and CDR2 from the germline V gene are SGHNT and YYREEE (reference sequence). V was pared by 6 bases and J by 4 bases, with 15 bases of the junction left unmatched. The CDR3 has 16 residues. This chain's CDR3 is CASNLLQGYGVTEAFF. The CDR3 nucleotides are TGTGCCAGCAACTTACTACAGGGGTATGGCGTCACTGAAGCTTTCTTT. Supplemented by reference TRBV5-4 and TRBJ1-1, the full variable domain reads ETGVTQSPTHLIKTRGQQVTLRCSSQSGHNTVSWYQQALGQGPQFIFQYYREEENGRGNFPPRFSGLQFPNYSSELNVNALELDDSALYLCASNLLQGYGVTEAFFGQGTRLTVV.

The chain joins TRBV19 to TRBJ1-5, with 11 nucleotides matching TRBD1. The junction had 10 bases not matched to a gene; V was cut back by 9 bases and J by 6 bases. Germline CDR1 LNHDA, CDR2 SQIVND (reference sequence). This CDR3 spans 15 amino acids. Written as DNA, the CDR3 is TGTGCCAGCTCCCCGAAGGGGACAGGGGGTCAGCCCCAGCATTTT. Its protein product is CASSPKGTGGQPQHF. Supplemented by reference TRBV19 and TRBJ1-5, the full variable domain reads DGGITQSPKYLFRKEGQNVTLSCEQNLNHDAMYWYRQDPGQGLRLIYYSQIVNDFQKGDIAEGYSVSREKKESFPLTVTSAQKNPTAFYLCASSPKGTGGQPQHFGDGTRLSIL.

This rearrangement joins TRBV19 to TRBJ1-6, with D possibly TRBD1 on 6 matching bases. Germline V CDR1 and CDR2: LNHDA, SQIVND (reference sequence). The CDR3 totals 14 residues. Between the trimmed V and J ends, which lost 6 bases and 5 bases, there was a span of 11 bases. CDR3 nucleotide sequence: TGTGCCAGTAGCGTAACAGGGAATAATTCACCCCTCCACTTT. It yields the protein CASSVTGNNSPLHF.

V usage is TRBV19 and J usage is TRBJ1-1, with 10 positions matching TRBD1. This CDR3 is 16 amino acids long. Germline CDR1 LNHDA, CDR2 SQIVND (reference sequence). V lost 7 bases and J lost 3; bases outside the gene matches: 11. The CDR3 loop is CASTGDRGPGDTEAFF. CDR3 sequence (DNA): TGTGCCAGTACTGGGGACAGGGGCCCCGGGGACACTGAAGCTTTCTTT.

There are a few counts of this clone. The chain links TRBV7-9 to TRBJ2-3; 11 bases line up with TRBD2. The CDR3 runs 17 residues. In germline, CDR1 is SEHNR, CDR2 FQNEAQ (reference sequence). V shed 4 bases, J shed 2 bases, and the junction held 8 bases outside the gene matches. The CDR3 sequence is CASSSGSLAGVTDTQYF. The CDR3, as DNA: TGTGCCAGCAGCTCCGGGTCACTAGCGGGAGTCACAGATACGCAGTATTTT. Full variable domain (missing parts from reference TRBV7-9 and TRBJ2-3): DTGVSQNPRHKITKRGQNVTFRCDPISEHNRLYWYRQTLGQGPEFLTYFQNEAQLEKSRLLSDRFSAERPKGSFSTLEIQRTEQGDSAMYLCASSSGSLAGVTDTQYFGPGTRLTVL.

V usage is TRBV2 and J usage is TRBJ1-5; D ambiguous. There are 13 residues in the CDR3. V was cut by 4 bases and J by 4 bases, with 8 bases left in between. Germline lookup yields CDR1 SNHLY and CDR2 FYNNEI. CDR3 DNA: TGTGCCAGCAGTGGGGCAGCTAATCAGCCCCAGCATTTT. It translates to CASSGAANQPQHF.

This clone appeared a few times. V is TRBV4-1 and J is TRBJ2-1, with TRBD1 matching over 8 bases. The CDR3 totals 16 residues. With 0 bases clipped from V and 3 bases from J, the junction kept 4 bases outside the gene matches. Germline CDR1 reads MGHRA; CDR2 reads YSYEKL. CDR3 bases: TGCGCCAGCAGCCAAGACTGGGGGACAGGCTACAATGAGCAGTTCTTC. Protein product: CASSQDWGTGYNEQFF.

The CDR3 sequence: CATSITGISYEQYF. The CDR3 DNA follows: TGCGCCACCTCTATTACAGGGATTTCCTACGAGCAGTACTTC. This chain joins TRBV5-1 and TRBJ2-7; D possibly corresponds to TRBD1 (6 bases). CDR1 is SGHRS and CDR2 is YFSETQ in the germline V gene. The ends were cut back, 9 bases at V and 1 base at J, with 17 bases in the middle. This CDR3 has 14 residues. Full variable domain (outside the CDR3, taken from reference TRBV5-1 and TRBJ2-7): KAGVTQTPRYLIKTRGQQVTLSCSPISGHRSVSWYQQTPGQGLQFLFEYFSETQRNKGNFPGRFSGRQFSNSRSEMNVSTLELGDSALYLCATSITGISYEQYFGPGTRLTVT.

J is TRBJ1-6 and V is TRBV18, with a weak D call TRBD1 (6 bases). V was clipped by 3 bases and J by 10 bases, with 16 bases between them. The CDR3 covers 15 residues. In germline, CDR1 is KGHSH, CDR2 LQKENI. Here the CDR3 DNA reads TGTGCCAGCTCACCCCTGCGAGAAGGGGGATCACCCCTCCACTTT. Translated: CASSPLREGGSPLHF.

This clone was seen many times. The chain uses TRBV29-1 and TRBJ1-1; unclear D gene. This CDR3 contains 11 residues. From germline, CDR1 is SQVTM and CDR2 ANQGSEA. Trimming removed 7 bases from V and 4 bases from J, with 10 bases in between. The CDR3 DNA reads as TGCAGCGCGAGAGGGAGCACTGAAGCTTTCTTT. The encoded protein is CSARGSTEAFF. The full variable domain, in which reference TRBV29-1 and TRBJ1-1 provide the parts outside the CDR3, is SAVISQKPSRDICQRGTSLTIQCQVDSQVTMMFWYRQQPGQSLTLIATANQGSEATYESGFVIDKFPISRPNLTFSTLTVSNMSPEDSSIYLCSARGSTEAFFGQGTRLTVV.

This chain joins TRBV7-3 and TRBJ1-6; no firm D call. The CDR3 totals 12 residues. The V end lost 4 bases, the J end lost 13 bases, and 11 bases lay between the germline ends. Per the germline V gene, CDR1 is SGHTA and CDR2 is FQGTGA. The CDR3 coding sequence is TGTGCCAGCAGCTCCGGTGCATATCCCCTCCACTTT. Translated, it gives CASSSGAYPLHF.

The V and J genes are TRBV5-4 and TRBJ1-1, with TRBD1 identical over 9 bases. CDR3 length: 14 amino acids. The V segment lost 4 bases and the J segment 3 bases; nucleotides outside the gene matches: 4. Germline V lookup: CDR1 SGHNT, CDR2 YYREEE (reference sequence). CDR3 protein: CASSPRTGDTEAFF. The CDR3 DNA reads TGTGCCAGCAGCCCTCGGACAGGGGACACTGAAGCTTTCTTT.

This clone was detected only a few times. CDR3 DNA sequence: TGTGCCAGCACCAAGGACAGGGGGAAGGTCGAGCAGTACTTC. It yields the protein CASTKDRGKVEQYF. This chain uses TRBV6-5 with TRBJ2-7, with 10 bases lining up with TRBD1. Per germline, CDR1 MNHEY and CDR2 SVGAGI. Trimming took 7 bases from V and 6 from J; bases not matched to a gene: 9. The CDR3 spans 14 residues.

The chain employs TRBV5-1 and TRBJ1-1; 9 bases agree with TRBD1. The CDR3 sequence is 14 residues long. CDR1 SGHRS and CDR2 YFSETQ come from the germline V gene. The ends lost 2 bases at V and 4 bases at J; junction bases unmatched: 3. CDR3: CASSLGTGLTEAFF. The CDR3 bases are TGCGCCAGCAGCTTAGGGACAGGGCTCACTGAAGCTTTCTTT.

This clone has only one observation. As DNA, the CDR3 is TGTGCCAGCAGTTCAGGGGGCGCAGTCGACTACGAGCAGTACTTC. It yields the protein CASSSGGAVDYEQYF. The rearrangement links TRBV5-4 to TRBJ2-7; 8 nucleotides line up with TRBD1. Germline V gene data show CDR1 as SGHNT and CDR2 as YYREEE (reference sequence). V dropped 5 bases and J dropped 3; count of bases not matched to a gene: 10. CDR3 size: 15 residues.

This clone was counted only a few times. The V call is TRBV2, the J call TRBJ1-1, with TRBD1 as a possible D gene (5 bases). This CDR3 spans 13 amino acids. V was trimmed by 6 bases and J by 1 base, leaving 9 bases between them. Germline V gene lookup returns CDR1 SNHLY and CDR2 FYNNEI. The CDR3 loop is CASSATGNTEAFF. Written as DNA, the CDR3 is TGTGCCAGCAGCGCAACAGGGAACACTGAAGCTTTCTTT.

This clone has more than one count but fewer than ten. V usage is TRBV20-1 and J usage is TRBJ1-2; weak D call: TRBD1 (5 bases). CDR3 size: 11 residues. With 3 bases removed from V and 8 bases from J, the gap between germline ends came to 10 bases. Germline V gene data show CDR1 as DFQATT and CDR2 as SNEGSKA (reference sequence). In DNA form, the CDR3 reads TGCAGTGCTAGGCTCAGGGTAGGCTACACCTTC. Residues: CSARLRVGYTF.

This clone was seen a few times. The chain employs TRBV30 and TRBJ2-3; 9 nucleotides match TRBD2. The germline V gene has CDR1 GTSNPN and CDR2 SVGIG (reference sequence). The CDR3 is 15 amino acids. V lost 3 bases to trimming and J lost 2 bases; unmatched junction nucleotides: 6. CDR3 in DNA: TGTGCCTGGAGCATACTAGCGGGCTTCACAGATACGCAGTATTTT. Translated: CAWSILAGFTDTQYF.

This clone occurred a few times. V gene TRBV7-2 combines with J gene TRBJ2-1; 15 bases line up with TRBD2. Per the germline V gene, CDR1 is SGHTA and CDR2 is FQGNSA. The CDR3 consists of 19 residues. The trim removed 4 bases at V and 5 bases at J, leaving 12 bases unmatched. In DNA form, the CDR3 reads TGTGCCAGCAGCTGGCGAAGGACTAGCGGGAGGGCCTTGAACAATGAGCAGTTCTTC. It is translated as CASSWRRTSGRALNNEQFF. Using reference TRBV7-2 and TRBJ2-1 for the parts outside the CDR3, the full variable domain is GAGVSQSPSNKVTEKGKDVELRCDPISGHTALYWYRQSLGQGLEFLIYFQGNSAPDKSGLPSDRFSAERTGGSVSTLTIQRTQQEDSAVYLCASSWRRTSGRALNNEQFFGPGTRLTVL.

The chain links TRBV2 to TRBJ1-1; 9 bases match TRBD1. The CDR3 extends over 18 amino acids. The germline CDR1 and CDR2 sequences are SNHLY and FYNNEI. V lost 4 bases to trimming and J lost 0 bases; unmatched junction nucleotides: 12. CDR3: CASSVGGGTGHMNTEAFF. CDR3 coding DNA: TGTGCCAGCAGTGTTGGTGGGGGGACAGGGCATATGAACACTGAAGCTTTCTTT.

Here the CDR3 reads CAWSAGTGWTEAFF. Here the CDR3 DNA reads TGTGCCTGGAGTGCCGGGACAGGGTGGACTGAAGCTTTCTTT. J is TRBJ1-1 and V is TRBV30; 9 bases are a match to TRBD1. The V segment lost 1 base and the J segment 5 bases; nucleotides outside the gene matches: 5. The CDR3 has 14 residues. CDR1 is GTSNPN, CDR2 SVGIG, per germline (reference sequence).

The genes are TRBV5-1 and TRBJ2-7; 7 nucleotides line up with TRBD1. V dropped 1 base and J dropped 1; count of bases not matched to a gene: 2. Germline CDR1 is SGHRS and CDR2 is YFSETQ. CDR3 length: 14 amino acids. CDR3 region: CASSLMTGSYEQYF. The DNA of the CDR3 is TGCGCCAGCAGCTTGATGACAGGGTCCTACGAGCAGTACTTC.

The CDR3 nucleotides are TGTGCCAGCAGCTTGAAGAGTGAGAGGTTCGGGGAGCTGTTTTTT. It yields the protein CASSLKSERFGELFF. This rearrangement joins TRBV5-4 to TRBJ2-2, with D uncertain. This CDR3 spans 15 amino acids. The germline V gene encodes CDR1 SGHNT and CDR2 YYREEE (reference sequence). V dropped 1 base and J dropped 7 bases, with 14 bases sitting between them. The whole variable domain, filled in from reference TRBV5-4 and TRBJ2-2, reads ETGVTQSPTHLIKTRGQQVTLRCSSQSGHNTVSWYQQALGQGPQFIFQYYREEENGRGNFPPRFSGLQFPNYSSELNVNALELDDSALYLCASSLKSERFGELFFGEGSRLTVL.

This rearrangement joins TRBV6-5 to TRBJ2-7; 10 bases match TRBD1. Germline V CDR1 and CDR2: MNHEY, SVGAGI. Trimming removed 0 bases from V and 5 bases from J; junction bases left unmatched: 4. The CDR3 has 15 amino acids. DNA of the CDR3: TGTGCCAGCAGTTACTCGAGACAGGGGGCTAACGAGCAGTACTTC. Translated, it gives CASSYSRQGANEQYF.

The V and J genes are TRBV6-1 and TRBJ2-3, with a possible D match to TRBD1 (5 bases). The V and J ends lost 0 bases and 8 bases respectively, with 15 bases between them. The CDR3 consists of 15 residues. Germline CDR1 is MNHNS and CDR2 is SASEGT. This CDR3 reads CASSEAQAGPRTQYF. In DNA, the CDR3 is TGTGCCAGCAGTGAAGCGCAGGCAGGGCCGCGTACGCAGTATTTT.

The genes are TRBV7-9 and TRBJ2-7; tentative D call: TRBD1 (6 bases). This CDR3 region has 18 residues. The ends were cut back, 7 bases at V and 1 base at J, with 26 bases in the middle. Germline CDR1 and CDR2: SEHNR and FQNEAQ (reference sequence). CDR3 DNA: TGTGCCAGCACCCAGAATAGGGACAACCGAATGCAGTCCTACGAGCAGTACTTC. Translated, it gives CASTQNRDNRMQSYEQYF.

J is TRBJ2-7 and V is TRBV27; D is perhaps TRBD1 (6 bases). In germline, CDR1 is MNHEY, CDR2 SMNVEV (reference sequence). The germline V and J ends were trimmed by 5 bases and 0 bases, with 11 bases remaining between them. This CDR3 has 14 residues. CDR3 region: CASSPRTDSYEQYF. CDR3 nucleotides: TGTGCCAGCAGTCCCCGGACAGACTCCTACGAGCAGTACTTC.